This is a list of T cell receptor beta chains from one sample in a study of T cell responses to AZD1222 COVID-19 vaccine. Sequencing was performed with immunoSEQ multiplex PCR; in TCRdb, only in-frame clones are kept and a portion is missing. The table includes approximately 100,000 clones, around 84% detected once. The sample in question was peripheral blood, obtained on day 0 of AZD1222 vaccination. The source is an adult in good health. CDR3s include the opening cysteine and the closing phenylalanine or tryptophan. The order of the fields is D gene, J gene, V gene, clone size, CDR3 length, CDR3 DNA, CDR3 protein. The D gene is left open where the match is weak. Size values are once, few and many counts, or a class for expanded clones, and some rows have none.

- TRBJ1-5 TRBV19 - 14 TGTGCCAGTAGTCCAGAGAGCCCTAATCAGCCCCAGCATTTT CASSPESPNQPQHF
TRBD1 TRBJ2-1 TRBV6-5 - 15 TGTGCCAGCAGTTACCCGGACAGGGGGAACAATGAGCAGTTCTTC CASSYPDRGNNEQFF
TRBD1 TRBJ2-3 TRBV7-6 - 15 TGTGCCAGCAGCACGACAGGGGGCCTGGCAGATACGCAGTATTTT CASSTTGGLADTQYF
- TRBJ2-1 TRBV7-8 few 16 TGTGCCAGCAGCTTAGATCGAGCGGAGGGTTTCAATGAGCAGTTCTTC CASSLDRAEGFNEQFF
TRBD2 TRBJ2-1 TRBV7-2 - 16 TGTGCCAGCAGCCCTCGGACTAGCGGGAGGCCCTATGAGCAGTTCTTC CASSPRTSGRPYEQFF
- TRBJ1-2 TRBV19 - 12 TGTGCCAGTAGCCGTCGTGGCTATGGCTACACCTTC CASSRRGYGYTF
TRBD1 TRBJ1-5 TRBV6-5 - 14 TGTGCCAGCAGGCCCGGGACAGCTAATGGGCCCCAGCATTTT CASRPGTANGPQHF
TRBD2 TRBJ2-1 TRBV30 - 16 TGTGCCTGGAAACCTCGGACCATAGCGGGAGGGGATGAGCAGTTCTTC CAWKPRTIAGGDEQFF
- TRBJ2-1 TRBV7-2 - 14 TGTGCCAGCAGCTTAGGGTCTTCAAACAATGAGCAGTTCTTC CASSLGSSNNEQFF
- TRBJ1-1 TRBV18 - 13 TGTGCCAGCTCATTCGCAGGATACACTGAAGCTTTCTTT CASSFAGYTEAFF
- TRBJ2-3 TRBV11-2 - 15 TGTGCCAGCAGCTTAGTGGGGACCACGTTGGATACGCAGTATTTT CASSLVGTTLDTQYF
TRBD1 TRBJ2-3 TRBV4-3 once 17 TGCGCCAGCAGCCAAGACGGGGACAGGGACTTTCCAGATACGCAGTATTTT CASSQDGDRDFPDTQYF
TRBD1 TRBJ1-2 TRBV7-2 few 14 TGTGCCAGCAGCCCGGACAGGGGGGGGTATGGCTACACCTTC CASSPDRGGYGYTF
- TRBJ1-5 TRBV6-4 - 11 TGTGCCAGCAGTGATCCGGATCCCCAGCATTTT CASSDPDPQHF
- TRBJ1-6 TRBV27 - 14 TGTGCCAGCAGTCACCCCTCTAGTAATTCACCCCTCCACTTT CASSHPSSNSPLHF
- TRBJ1-2 TRBV19 - 13 TGTGCCAGTAGGACGGAGATCGGGTTGCGCTACACCTTC CASRTEIGLRYTF
- TRBJ2-3 TRBV7-2 - 14 TGTGCCAGCAGCTTAGGGGTCTTGACAGATACGCAGTATTTT CASSLGVLTDTQYF
- TRBJ2-3 TRBV5-6 - 13 TGTGCCAGCAGCTACCCGCAACGAGGTACGCAGTATTTT CASSYPQRGTQYF
TRBD1 TRBJ1-2 TRBV3-1/TRBV3-2 - 14 TGTGCCAGCAGCCAAGAGGACAGGACAAGGGGCTACACCTTC CASSQEDRTRGYTF
- TRBJ1-5 TRBV7-2 - 14 TGTGCCAGCAGCTTAGTTCTTGAGTCTCAGCCCCAGCATTTT CASSLVLESQPQHF
- TRBJ1-4 TRBV29-1 - 11 TGCAGCGGGTGGCGAGGGGAAAAACTGTTTTTT CSGWRGEKLFF
TRBD1 TRBJ2-2 TRBV24-1 - 20 TGTGCCACCAGTGATTTCCCCAGGACAGGGGGCCGCGCAGATACCGGGGAGCTGTTTTTT CATSDFPRTGGRADTGELFF
TRBD1 TRBJ1-2 TRBV27 once 15 TGTGCCAGCAGTACCTTTACAGGGGCCGACTATGGCTACACCTTC CASSTFTGADYGYTF
- TRBJ1-1 TRBV15 - 11 TGTGCCACCAGCAGAGAGTCGCTTGTTTTCTTT CATSRESLVFF
- TRBJ1-1 TRBV18 - 15 TGTGCCAGCTCACCGCCCGGCGGGGCGGGGAACGAAGCTTTCTTT CASSPPGGAGNEAFF
- TRBJ1-2 TRBV9 - 14 TGTGCCAGCACCCCGCTGGGCGGTAACTATGGCTACACCTTC CASTPLGGNYGYTF
- TRBJ2-1 TRBV28 - 14 TGTGCCAGCAGTCGGCCCGGGACCTTTAATGAGCAGTTCTTC CASSRPGTFNEQFF
- TRBJ2-1 TRBV19 - 14 TGTGCCAGTAGCCCCCGGGAAACCTACAATGAGCAGTTCTTC CASSPRETYNEQFF
- TRBJ1-1 TRBV2 - 15 TGTGCCAGCAGTGAAGTCGATACGGTGGGCACTGAAGCTTTCTTT CASSEVDTVGTEAFF
TRBD1 TRBJ2-7 TRBV29-1 - 14 TGCAGCGTTCCCCGACAGGGGGATACCTACGAGCAGTACTTC CSVPRQGDTYEQYF
TRBD1 TRBJ1-2 TRBV18 once 15 TGTGCCAGCTCACCACTTGGGACAGGGATTTATGGCTACACCTTC CASSPLGTGIYGYTF
- TRBJ1-3 TRBV7-2 - 16 TGTGCCAGCAGCTTAGGTTTGGGAGGCTCTGGAAACACCATATATTTT CASSLGLGGSGNTIYF
TRBD1 TRBJ1-1 TRBV19 - 14 TGTGCCAGTAGCCCAACCACAGGGGGCACTGAAGCTTTCTTT CASSPTTGGTEAFF
- TRBJ1-5 TRBV10-3 once 14 TGTGCCATCAGTGAGTCGAGGGGCAATCAGCCCCAGCATTTT CAISESRGNQPQHF
TRBD1 TRBJ1-2 TRBV2 - 16 TGTGCCAGCGCCCGAAAAACAGGGGATTGGTCCCATGGCTACACCTTC CASARKTGDWSHGYTF
- TRBJ2-7 TRBV21-1 - 14 TGTGCCAGCAGCGCTTACACAGGATCCTACGAGCAGTACTTC CASSAYTGSYEQYF
TRBD1 TRBJ2-7 TRBV18 few 15 TGTGCCAGCTCCCTACAGGGGACAGGGGCCTACGAGCAGTACTTC CASSLQGTGAYEQYF
TRBD1 TRBJ2-1 TRBV25-1 many 18 TGTGCCAGCAGCCATTCCGGCTCCGGACAGGGGGGATACAATGAGCAGTTCTTC CASSHSGSGQGGYNEQFF
TRBD1 TRBJ1-4 TRBV12-3/TRBV12-4 - 13 TGTGCCAGCAGCCGACAGGGAGGTGAAAAACTGTTTTTT CASSRQGGEKLFF
TRBD1 TRBJ1-5 TRBV28 - 17 TGTGCCAGCAGACCTGATGCGGGACAGCGCCCAGGTCAGCCCCAGCATTTT CASRPDAGQRPGQPQHF
TRBD1 TRBJ2-1 TRBV7-2 - 15 TGTGCCAGCAGCTTAGAAGGGGGCCAGTACAATGAGCAGTTCTTC CASSLEGGQYNEQFF
TRBD1 TRBJ1-3 TRBV11-2 - 17 TGTGCCAGCAGCTTATCTGGACAGGGTTCCTCTGGAAACACCATATATTTT CASSLSGQGSSGNTIYF
- TRBJ1-5 TRBV7-9 - 15 TGTGCCAGCAGCTTGGGCGCGGGAAGCAATCAGCCCCAGCATTTT CASSLGAGSNQPQHF
TRBD2 TRBJ2-7 TRBV11-2 - 17 TGTGCCAGCAGCTTATCAGCCTCCGGGACTAGGCTCCACGAGCAGTACTTC CASSLSASGTRLHEQYF
- TRBJ2-5 TRBV5-1 - 15 TGCGCCAGCAGCTTTGAATTGAGGAGGAGGGAGACCCAGTACTTC CASSFELRRRETQYF
- TRBJ2-5 TRBV12-3/TRBV12-4 - 11 TGTGCCAGCAGCCGAGCGGAGACCCAGTACTTC CASSRAETQYF
- TRBJ2-1 TRBV18 - 16 TGTGCCAGCTCACCATGGAGCGGAGATGGATCGAATGAGCAGTTCTTC CASSPWSGDGSNEQFF
- TRBJ2-3 TRBV7-2 - 16 TGTGCCAGCAGCAACCCTAGGGGCCTCATCACAGATACGCAGTATTTT CASSNPRGLITDTQYF
- TRBJ1-2 TRBV4-3 once 13 TGCGCCAGCAGCCAAGAGCTCGGTGGCGGCTACACCTTC CASSQELGGGYTF
TRBD1 TRBJ2-6 TRBV7-3 - 17 TGTGCCAGCAGCTTGACAGGGGGCATGGCTGGGGCCAACGTCCTGACTTTC CASSLTGGMAGANVLTF
- TRBJ1-6 TRBV2 - 13 TGTGCCAGCAGCGGCAGCGGGAATTCACCCCTCCACTTT CASSGSGNSPLHF
- TRBJ1-4 TRBV2 - 14 TGTGCCAGCAGTGATCAGCAAAGGGGGGGAAAACTGTTTTTT CASSDQQRGGKLFF
- TRBJ2-3 TRBV28 - 11 TGTGCCAGCCTTAGTTATGATACGCAGTATTTT CASLSYDTQYF
- TRBJ2-7 TRBV2 - 15 TGTGCCAGCAGTGTAAGGACAGCTACCTCCTACGAGCAGTACTTC CASSVRTATSYEQYF
- TRBJ2-1 TRBV29-1 - 14 TGCAGCGTTGAACATCGGAGGATATACAATGAGCAGTTCTTC CSVEHRRIYNEQFF
- TRBJ2-7 TRBV11-2 - 15 TGTGCCAGCAGCTTAGATCTGATGTCCCCTTACGAGCAGTACTTC CASSLDLMSPYEQYF
TRBD2 TRBJ2-3 TRBV10-3 few 15 TGTGCCATCACCAAGACTAGCGGGGGCACAGATACGCAGTATTTT CAITKTSGGTDTQYF
TRBD1 TRBJ1-5 TRBV27 - 15 TGTGCCAGCAGTTTATCGGGACAGGCCAATCAGCCCCAGCATTTT CASSLSGQANQPQHF
TRBD1 TRBJ2-7 TRBV3-1/TRBV3-2 few 15 TGTGCCAGCAGCCAAGGACAGGGGCGCCACTACGAGCAGTACTTC CASSQGQGRHYEQYF
- TRBJ1-5 TRBV28 - 12 TGTGCCGGGAGGGGGTCAGGACAGCCCCAGCATTTT CAGRGSGQPQHF